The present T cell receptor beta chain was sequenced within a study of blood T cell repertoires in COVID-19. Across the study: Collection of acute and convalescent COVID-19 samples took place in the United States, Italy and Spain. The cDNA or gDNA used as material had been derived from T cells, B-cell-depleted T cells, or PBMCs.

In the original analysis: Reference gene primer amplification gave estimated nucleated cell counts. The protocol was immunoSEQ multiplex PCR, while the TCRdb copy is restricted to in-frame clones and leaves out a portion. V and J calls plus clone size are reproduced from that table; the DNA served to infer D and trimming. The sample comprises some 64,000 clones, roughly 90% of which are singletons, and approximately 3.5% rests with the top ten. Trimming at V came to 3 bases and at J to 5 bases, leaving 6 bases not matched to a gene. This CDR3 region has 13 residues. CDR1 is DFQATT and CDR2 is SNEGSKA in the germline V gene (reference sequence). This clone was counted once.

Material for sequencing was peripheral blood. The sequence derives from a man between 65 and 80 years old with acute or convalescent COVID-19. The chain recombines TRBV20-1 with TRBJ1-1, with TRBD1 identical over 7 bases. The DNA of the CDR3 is TGCAGTGCTAGTGACAGGGATGGGACTGAAGCTTTCTTT. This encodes CSASDRDGTEAFF.